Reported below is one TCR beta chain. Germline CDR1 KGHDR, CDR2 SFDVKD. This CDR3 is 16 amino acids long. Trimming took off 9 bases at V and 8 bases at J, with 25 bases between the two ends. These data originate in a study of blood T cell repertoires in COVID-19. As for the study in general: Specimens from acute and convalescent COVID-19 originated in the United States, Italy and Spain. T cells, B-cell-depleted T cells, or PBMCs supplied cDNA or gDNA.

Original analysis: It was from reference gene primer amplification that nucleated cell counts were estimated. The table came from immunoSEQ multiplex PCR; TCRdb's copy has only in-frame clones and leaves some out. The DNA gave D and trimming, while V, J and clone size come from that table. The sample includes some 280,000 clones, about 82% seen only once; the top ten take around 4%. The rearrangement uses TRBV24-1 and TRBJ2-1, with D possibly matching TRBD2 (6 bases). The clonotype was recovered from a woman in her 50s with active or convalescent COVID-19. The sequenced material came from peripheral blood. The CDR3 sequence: CATALGSGPRRDEQFF. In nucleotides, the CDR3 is TGTGCCACCGCCTTAGGGAGCGGGCCTCGGCGGGATGAGCAGTTCTTC.